The rows below give T cell receptor beta chains drawn from one sample of a study of OX40 agonist ivuxolimab in advanced cancers. Assay: immunoSEQ multiplex PCR; the TCRdb copy retains only in-frame clones and omits some. The sample holds some 90,000 clones; 91% are singletons and the top ten take about 0.89%. Sequencing used CD4+ or CD8+ T cells sorted from blood, obtained in a trial of the OX40 agonist ivuxolimab. The receptors come from an adult with an advanced solid tumor such as melanoma, head and neck, liver or kidney cancer. Each CDR3 is given with its conserved first and last residue. The order of the fields is clone size, V gene, CDR3 protein. Clone size, where shown, is once, few, many, or a class for clones that have expanded.

>-|TRBV7-6
CASSYHRLGTKSYEQYF
>-|TRBV6-6
CASSPAAYGYTF
>-|TRBV19
CASDDRTTQPQHF
>-|TRBV28
CASSYAASGANVLTF
>-|TRBV11-3
CASSLEAGGKGDTQYF
>-|TRBV4-2
CASSQTTGTPQETQYF
>-|TRBV21-1
CASSKGGLTRILAASSYEQYF
>-|TRBV5-1
CASSASYRAYQETQYF
>-|TRBV4-1
CASSQHQGNTEAFF
>-|TRBV7-9
CASSTRTGGNSYNEQFF
>-|TRBV6-6
CASNPTRGGTEAFF
>-|TRBV30
CAWTRLIGTDTQYF
>-|TRBV28
CASSLGRTGELFF
>-|TRBV7-6
CASSPGGEGRYEQYF
>few|TRBV10-3
CAIGGTFQVQPQHF
>-|TRBV7-9
CAVSRVAGDNEQFF
>few|TRBV4-1
CASSQPTSGRGDTQYF
>-|TRBV19
CASSIGTSGSNEQFF
>once|TRBV14
CASSQVQVQEQYF
>-|TRBV7-2
CASTPGPPDTQYF
>-|TRBV10-3
CATTPSGAYNEQFF
>-|TRBV14
CASSQDLVRQEQYF
>-|TRBV28
CASTDGDRWAGANVLTF
>-|TRBV6-1
CASRPGLRYEQYF
>-|TRBV29-1
CSVVGASGIDTQYF
>-|TRBV11-3
CASSLDLAGERRRYEQYF
>-|TRBV7-2
CASSLTGSDQPQHF
>-|TRBV28
CASPPGLAGPATYEQYF
>-|TRBV10-3
CAIRGADREPHEQFF
>-|TRBV2
CASSEEGGAGELFF
>-|TRBV6-1
CASSRTSGVYNEQFF
>-|TRBV6-1
CASTPVPYTEAFF
>-|TRBV9
CASSVGTGTGPLQETQYF
>-|TRBV7-2
CASSSILDSGNTIYF
>-|TRBV19
CASSSPHHRDRGANYGYTF
>-|TRBV7-2
CASSSTGADSPLHF
>-|TRBV6-6
CASSRSRGNIQYF
>once|TRBV5-6
CASSPRGRLAGARSYEQYF
>-|TRBV5-4
CASSLPGLKEQYF
>-|TRBV6-1
CASSEHRQAYGYTF
>-|TRBV15
CATSRVPGTGSEQYF
>-|TRBV7-2
CASSLGWTGNNEQFF
>-|TRBV19
CASSRAYNQPQHF
>-|TRBV7-6
CASSLARGSGRSHEQFF
>-|TRBV5-1
CASSQGQGTTTSEQYF
>-|TRBV6-1
CASSLPLAPQHF
>-|TRBV7-2
CASSLAHGNYNEQFF
>few|TRBV2
CASSEALPGMMNIQYF
>-|TRBV28
CASSLGGARITYEQYF
>few|TRBV25-1
CASSTSGRAEDIQYF
>-|TRBV14
CASSPAGLYNEQFF
>-|TRBV9
CASSVQGWNTEAFF
>-|TRBV5-1
CASSLDINYGYTF
>-|TRBV7-3
CASSLRTSGSITDTQYF